This passage covers 18 T cell receptor beta chains from one sample sequenced in a study of blood T cell repertoires in COVID-19. Libraries were prepared by immunoSEQ multiplex PCR; TCRdb keeps only in-frame clonotypes and omits some of them. The repertoire holds roughly 340,000 clones, with more than 70% as singletons. The material sequenced was PBMCs or T cells enriched from blood (not recorded which). The source of these receptors is a man aged 40-50 years in a cohort exposed to, infected with or recovered from COVID-19 (not recorded which).

The rearrangement links TRBV19 to TRBJ1-1, with 7 bases lining up with TRBD1. Germline trimming cut 1 base from V and 3 bases from J; bases unmatched to any gene: 11. The CDR3 is made up of 17 amino acids. Germline loops: CDR1 LNHDA, CDR2 SQIVND (reference sequence). CDR3 coding DNA: TGTGCCAGTAGTATAGCGGACAGGACGGTTTCGGACACTGAAGCTTTCTTT. Its translation is CASSIADRTVSDTEAFF.

This chain uses TRBV15 with TRBJ2-5, with D tentatively TRBD2 (5 bases). The germline V gene has CDR1 LNHNV and CDR2 YYDKDF (reference sequence). This CDR3 spans 12 amino acids. Trimming cost V 0 bases and J 9 bases, with 8 bases left between them. CDR3 sequence reads: CATSRDHGAQYF. CDR3 bases: TGTGCCACCAGCAGAGATCACGGGGCCCAGTACTTC.

V is TRBV2 and J is TRBJ1-1; TRBD1 matches 8 bases. This CDR3 is 14 amino acids long. Germline CDR1 SNHLY, CDR2 FYNNEI. V was clipped by 6 bases and J by 5 bases; unmatched bases: 8. CDR3 sequence (DNA): TGTGCCAGCAGGGAAAGGACAGGGAGGACTGAAGCTTTCTTT. This codes for CASRERTGRTEAFF.

The chain links TRBV18 to TRBJ2-1, with TRBD2 identical over 7 bases. The CDR3 spans 14 residues. CDR1 KGHSH and CDR2 LQKENI come from the germline V gene. Germline trimming cut 6 bases from V and 7 bases from J; bases unmatched to any gene: 9. The CDR3 bases are TGTGCCAGCTCGCCGGGACTATCTACGAATGAGCAGTTCTTC. It specifies CASSPGLSTNEQFF.

Written as DNA, the CDR3 is TGCGCCAGCAGCTTGGTGCTGCTATCACCCCTCCACTTT. This sequence encodes CASSLVLLSPLHF. V gene TRBV5-1 combines with J gene TRBJ1-6; D remains ambiguous. CDR1 SGHRS and CDR2 YFSETQ come from the germline V gene. V was trimmed by 0 bases and J by 10 bases, leaving 8 bases between them. CDR3 length equals 13 residues.

The chain uses TRBV25-1 and TRBJ2-5, with TRBD2 matching 14 bases. The V gene's germline CDR1 is MGHDK and CDR2 SYGVNS. CDR3 length equals 16 residues. V lost 2 bases and J lost 4; bases outside the gene matches: 3. In DNA form, the CDR3 reads TGTGCCAGCAGTGAACTGGGACTAGCGGGAGCAGAGACCCAGTACTTC. Translating it yields CASSELGLAGAETQYF.

This chain connects TRBV6-5 to TRBJ2-7; TRBD2 matches at 8 bases. Looked up from germline, CDR1 is MNHEY and CDR2 is SVGAGI. CDR3 length equals 15 residues. Trimming took 7 bases from V and 6 from J; bases not matched to a gene: 14. CDR3 bases: TGTGCCAGCAAGGCCGGGAGGGCCTATTTATTCGAGCAGTACTTC. This translates into CASKAGRAYLFEQYF.

The chain couples TRBV9 to TRBJ2-7; 8 bases match TRBD2. CDR3 length: 15 residues. V lost 4 bases and J lost 6; bases outside the gene matches: 12. Germline V gene lookup returns CDR1 SGDLS and CDR2 YYNGEE. The CDR3 sequence: CASSPVSGNSGEQYF. The CDR3 bases are TGTGCCAGCAGCCCAGTTAGCGGGAACTCGGGCGAGCAGTACTTC.

The chain is built from TRBV28 and TRBJ2-7, with a possible D match to TRBD2 (6 bases). Trimming took off 6 bases at V and 1 base at J, with 10 bases between the two ends. The CDR3 loop spans 13 amino acids. Germline-derived CDR1 and CDR2 are MDHEN and SYDVKM. The CDR3 loop is CASSPGLSYEQYF. In DNA form, the CDR3 reads TGTGCCAGCAGCCCGGGACTTTCCTACGAGCAGTACTTC.

This chain connects TRBV28 to TRBJ1-2, with a possible D match to TRBD1 (6 bases). CDR3 size: 15 residues. The germline V gene encodes CDR1 MDHEN and CDR2 SYDVKM. V lost 4 bases and J 8 bases, leaving 20 bases between the germline ends. The CDR3 DNA reads as TGTGCCAGCAGTTCCCCGGAAGGGGGTGGGTCGGGCTACACCTTC. Residues: CASSSPEGGGSGYTF.

This rearrangement joins TRBV4-1 to TRBJ2-7, with TRBD2 matching over 8 bases. Germline V CDR1 and CDR2: MGHRA, YSYEKL. This CDR3 contains 15 residues. Losses at the gene ends were 4 bases for V and 2 bases for J; bases not matched to a gene: 7. The CDR3 coding sequence is TGCGCCAGCAGCCTGAGCGGGAGCCCAACCTACGAGCAGTACTTC. Encoded protein: CASSLSGSPTYEQYF.

The chain uses TRBV11-2 and TRBJ2-5, with TRBD2 matching 15 bases. The CDR3 contains 18 residues. Germline values: CDR1 SGHAT, CDR2 FQNNGV. V shed 5 bases and J 0 bases; nucleotides not matched to a gene: 7. CDR3 amino acids: CASSARTSGRAYQETQYF. The CDR3 nucleotides are TGTGCCAGCAGCGCGAGGACTAGCGGGAGGGCGTACCAAGAGACCCAGTACTTC. Variable domain in full (rest from reference TRBV11-2 and TRBJ2-5): EAGVAQSPRYKIIEKRQSVAFWCNPISGHATLYWYQQILGQGPKLLIQFQNNGVVDDSQLPKDRFSAERLKGVDSTLKIQPAKLEDSAVYLCASSARTSGRAYQETQYFGPGTRLLVL.

The gene calls are TRBV5-1 and TRBJ2-3; a possible D gene is TRBD1 (7 bases). In germline, CDR1 is SGHRS, CDR2 YFSETQ. The germline V and J ends were trimmed by 4 bases and 3 bases, with 18 bases remaining between them. This CDR3 spans 16 amino acids. CDR3 region: CASSPSGGSRTDTQYF. The DNA of the CDR3 is TGCGCCAGCAGCCCCTCAGGGGGGTCGAGGACAGATACGCAGTATTTT. The full variable domain, in which reference TRBV5-1 and TRBJ2-3 provide the parts outside the CDR3, is KAGVTQTPRYLIKTRGQQVTLSCSPISGHRSVSWYQQTPGQGLQFLFEYFSETQRNKGNFPGRFSGRQFSNSRSEMNVSTLELGDSALYLCASSPSGGSRTDTQYFGPGTRLTVL.

This chain uses TRBV5-1 with TRBJ1-1, with a tentative D call TRBD1 (5 bases). The CDR3 contains 16 residues. V gave up 5 bases and J gave up 3 bases, with 20 bases separating them. Germline CDR1 reads SGHRS; CDR2 reads YFSETQ. CDR3 DNA: TGCGCCAGCAGTCGCCGGATGGGGGGTCGAGACACTGAAGCTTTCTTT. It specifies CASSRRMGGRDTEAFF.

This sequence joins TRBV27 and TRBJ2-7; 7 nucleotides line up with TRBD2. CDR1 MNHEY and CDR2 SMNVEV come from the germline V gene (reference sequence). The CDR3 spans 15 residues. The junction had 12 bases not matched to a gene; V was cut back by 6 bases and J by 4 bases. This chain's CDR3 is CASSPRAGVGYEQYF. The CDR3 region has the DNA TGTGCCAGCAGCCCCCGGGCGGGAGTGGGGTACGAGCAGTACTTC.

The rearrangement uses TRBV7-2 and TRBJ2-3, with a weak D call TRBD1 (6 bases). CDR1 is SGHTA and CDR2 is FQGNSA in the germline V gene. V gave up 6 bases and J gave up 3 bases, with 7 bases separating them. The CDR3 runs 12 residues. CDR3 DNA sequence: TGTGCCAGCAGTAGGGGGACAGATACGCAGTATTTT. Its protein is CASSRGTDTQYF. Variable domain in full (rest from reference TRBV7-2 and TRBJ2-3): GAGVSQSPSNKVTEKGKDVELRCDPISGHTALYWYRQSLGQGLEFLIYFQGNSAPDKSGLPSDRFSAERTGGSVSTLTIQRTQQEDSAVYLCASSRGTDTQYFGPGTRLTVL.

The rearrangement joins TRBV7-9 to TRBJ2-7; 7 nucleotides agree with TRBD2. V lost 3 bases and J lost 2; bases outside the gene matches: 4. CDR3 length: 14 residues. CDR1 is SEHNR, CDR2 FQNEAQ, per germline (reference sequence). In nucleotides, the CDR3 is TGTGCCAGCAGCTTGAAGGCGGGGGCCTACGAGCAGTACTTC. It specifies CASSLKAGAYEQYF.

The chain recombines TRBV5-1 with TRBJ1-5, with 8 bases identical to TRBD1. The CDR3 length is 14 residues. V was pared by 2 bases and J by 5 bases, with 3 bases of the junction left unmatched. Germline V lookup: CDR1 SGHRS, CDR2 YFSETQ. The CDR3 DNA reads TGCGCCAGCAGCTTACAGGGGGGCGATCAGCCCCAGCATTTT. Translated: CASSLQGGDQPQHF.